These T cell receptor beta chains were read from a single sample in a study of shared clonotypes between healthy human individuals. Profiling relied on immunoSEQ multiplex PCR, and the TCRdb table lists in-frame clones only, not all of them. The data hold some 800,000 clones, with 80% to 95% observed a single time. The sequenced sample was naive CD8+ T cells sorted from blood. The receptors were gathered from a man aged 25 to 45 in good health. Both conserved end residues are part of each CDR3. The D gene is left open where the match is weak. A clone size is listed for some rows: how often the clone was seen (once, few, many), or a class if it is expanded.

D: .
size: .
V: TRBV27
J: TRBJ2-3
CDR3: CASSSSGTRRSDTQYF
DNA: TGTGCCAGCAGTAGTTCCGGGACCCGTCGGTCAGATACGCAGTATTTT

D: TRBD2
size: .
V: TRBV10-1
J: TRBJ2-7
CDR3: CASSGKRDLYEQYF
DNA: TGCGCCAGCAGTGGGAAGCGGGACCTCTACGAGCAGTACTTC

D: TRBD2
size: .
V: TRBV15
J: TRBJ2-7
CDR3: CATSVQREGPYEQYF
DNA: TGTGCCACCAGCGTACAGCGGGAGGGCCCTTACGAGCAGTACTTC

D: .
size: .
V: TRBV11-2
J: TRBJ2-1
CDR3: CASSLGTSYGNEQFF
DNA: TGTGCCAGCAGCTTAGGGACCTCATACGGGAATGAGCAGTTCTTC

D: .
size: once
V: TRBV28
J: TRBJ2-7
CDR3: CASRPRFSYEQYF
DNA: TGTGCCAGCAGGCCCCGTTTTAGCTACGAGCAGTACTTC

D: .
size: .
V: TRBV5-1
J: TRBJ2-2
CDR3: CASSANTGELFF
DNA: TGCGCCAGCAGCGCGAACACCGGGGAGCTGTTTTTT

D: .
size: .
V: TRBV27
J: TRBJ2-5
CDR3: CASKGQQETQYF
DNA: TGTGCCAGCAAGGGGCAGCAAGAGACCCAGTACTTC

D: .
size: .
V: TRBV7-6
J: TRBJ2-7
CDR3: CASSPPADGTYEQYF
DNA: TGTGCCAGCAGTCCACCGGCTGACGGTACCTACGAGCAGTACTTC

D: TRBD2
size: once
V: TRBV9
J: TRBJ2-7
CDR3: CASSVGTSGRAYEQYF
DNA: TGTGCCAGCAGCGTAGGAACTAGCGGGAGGGCCTACGAGCAGTACTTC

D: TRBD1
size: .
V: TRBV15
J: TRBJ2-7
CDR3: CATTELGQGKSEQYF
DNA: TGTGCCACCACGGAATTGGGACAGGGTAAATCCGAGCAGTACTTC

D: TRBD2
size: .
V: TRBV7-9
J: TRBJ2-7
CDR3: CASSWSGRGGYEQYF
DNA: TGTGCCAGCAGCTGGAGCGGGAGGGGGGGGTACGAGCAGTACTTC

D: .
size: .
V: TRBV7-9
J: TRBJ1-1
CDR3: CASSSRQTNTEAFF
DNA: TGTGCCAGCAGCTCAAGACAGACGAACACTGAAGCTTTCTTT

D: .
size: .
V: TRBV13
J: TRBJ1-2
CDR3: CASSLGAPTGIGYTF
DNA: TGTGCCAGCAGCTTAGGGGCCCCCACAGGGATTGGCTACACCTTC

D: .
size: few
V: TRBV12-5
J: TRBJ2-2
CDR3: CASGDSLNTGELFF
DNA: TGTGCTAGTGGCGACAGTTTGAACACCGGGGAGCTGTTTTTT

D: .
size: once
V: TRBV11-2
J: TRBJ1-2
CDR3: CASSIRQASYGYTF
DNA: TGTGCCAGCAGCATTAGACAGGCGTCCTATGGCTACACCTTC

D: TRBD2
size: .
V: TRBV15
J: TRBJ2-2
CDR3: CATSRGGSGRFGELFF
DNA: TGTGCCACCAGCAGAGGGGGTAGCGGGAGGTTCGGGGAGCTGTTTTTT

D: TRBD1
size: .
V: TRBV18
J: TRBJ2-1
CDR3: CASLTGDEQFF
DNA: TGTGCCAGCTTGACAGGGGACGAGCAGTTCTTC

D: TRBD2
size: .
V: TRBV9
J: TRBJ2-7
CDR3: CASSVEAGRHEQYF
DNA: TGTGCCAGCAGCGTAGAAGCGGGACGGCACGAGCAGTACTTC

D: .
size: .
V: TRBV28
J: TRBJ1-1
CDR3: CASSLGNTEAFF
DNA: TGTGCCAGCAGCCTAGGCAACACTGAAGCTTTCTTT

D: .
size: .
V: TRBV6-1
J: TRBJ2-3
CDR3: CAGAHGVADTQYF
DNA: TGTGCCGGGGCCCACGGGGTTGCAGATACGCAGTATTTT

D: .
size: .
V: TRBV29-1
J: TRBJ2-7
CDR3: CSVDGSYEQYF
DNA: TGCAGCGTCGACGGATCCTACGAGCAGTACTTC

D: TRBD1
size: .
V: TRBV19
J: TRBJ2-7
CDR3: CASKKEQGTYEQYF
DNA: TGTGCCAGTAAAAAAGAACAGGGGACCTACGAGCAGTACTTC

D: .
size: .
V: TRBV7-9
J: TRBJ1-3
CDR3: CASSHGDFGNTIYF
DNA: TGTGCCAGCAGCCACGGGGATTTTGGAAACACCATATATTTT